Listed here is a single T cell receptor beta chain. What it binds is unknown. The junction does not match germline at one end; this may be a read error. The data stem from a study of read filtering for tumor transcriptome and immune sequencing. Study at large: Whole-transcriptome libraries were prepared after DNase treatment.

Study outcomes and limitations: Approximately 87% of IR-seq clonotypes had a single read, yet these held approximately 4% of reads.

Germline values: CDR1 LNHNV, CDR2 YYDKDF (reference sequence). The CDR3 is 15 amino acids. This library used approximately 390 ng RNA and molecular barcoded adaptors spanning alpha/delta and beta/gamma chains. Via MiXCR, TCRdb re-called the reads, giving one row per CDR3 protein. The table includes roughly 56,000 distinct CDR3 sequences, about a fifth detected once. The sequenced sample consisted of a population of CD138-negative cells sorted from bone marrow. This clonotype was sampled from a donor aged 40 or older with multiple myeloma. The J gene is TRBJ1-2, the V gene TRBV15; possibly TRBD1 for D (6 bases). The CDR3 sequence: CATSGDFRGNYGYTF. As DNA, the CDR3 is TGTGCCACCAGCGGAGACTTCAGGGGTAACTATGGCTACACCTTC.